Shown below are 7 T cell receptor beta chains from a single sample sequenced in a study of T cell repertoires in cytomegalovirus infection. Their target antigens are unknown. TCRdb analysed the reads with MiXCR anew, one entry per CDR3 protein. In the table there are about 310,000 distinct CDR3 sequences, approximately 25% of which are singletons. The sequencing used cultured PBMCs, collected from culture after CMV antigen stimulation. The receptors were sampled from a human donor in good health (CMV status not recorded). Some clones in this sample may be carry-over from other donors' samples.

Ten or more counts support this clonotype. This chain connects TRBV2 to TRBJ2-3; 9 nucleotides align to TRBD2. With 6 bases clipped from V and 1 base from J, the junction kept 8 bases outside the gene matches. This CDR3 is 16 amino acids long. Germline loops: CDR1 SNHLY, CDR2 FYNNEI. The CDR3 DNA reads as TGTGCCAGCAGAGAAATGGCGGGAGGGGGCACAGATACGCAGTATTTT. The encoded protein is CASREMAGGGTDTQYF.

The chain is built from TRBV29-1 and TRBJ2-5, with D possibly called TRBD1 or TRBD2 (6 bases each). Germline V lookup: CDR1 SQVTM, CDR2 ANQGSEA. The CDR3 consists of 18 residues. V lost 1 base and J lost 7, with 28 bases in between. The CDR3: CSVEAGPEGEFHRWTQYF. Written as DNA, the CDR3 is TGCAGCGTTGAAGCGGGCCCGGAGGGGGAGTTCCACCGATGGACCCAGTACTTC.

This sequence joins TRBV5-4 and TRBJ2-5; 8 nucleotides agree with TRBD1. CDR3 length: 16 residues. CDR1 is SGHNT, CDR2 YYREEE, per germline (reference sequence). V shed 3 bases and J 5 bases; nucleotides not matched to a gene: 12. The CDR3, as DNA: TGTGCCAGCAGCTCTAAGAGCAGGGGGCGCGGGGAGACCCAGTACTTC. Amino acids: CASSSKSRGRGETQYF.

Here the CDR3 DNA reads TGTGCCAGCAGTTCAGACGGGTTTCGAGTAGAGCAGTTCTTC. Translating gives CASSSDGFRVEQFF. The V and J genes are TRBV6-2 or TRBV6-3 and TRBJ2-1; D gene uncertain. With 4 bases removed from V and 10 bases from J, the gap between germline ends came to 17 bases. The CDR3 runs to 14 residues. Per germline, CDR1 MNHEY and CDR2 SVGEGT.

CDR3 residues: CASSFTGTSGRLGELFF. DNA of the CDR3: TGTGCCAGCAGCTTTACCGGGACTAGCGGGAGGCTAGGGGAGCTGTTTTTT. The chain employs TRBV7-2 and TRBJ2-2; 15 nucleotides align to TRBD2. Germline trimming cut 3 bases from V and 8 bases from J; bases unmatched to any gene: 7. The CDR3 sequence is 17 residues long. CDR1 SGHTA and CDR2 FQGNSA come from the germline V gene.

The sample holds one count of this clonotype. This may come from a read error, since a much larger clone is one base off. The J gene is TRBJ2-5, the V gene TRBV6-6, with D possibly matching TRBD1 (5 bases). Germline lookup yields CDR1 MNHNY and CDR2 SVGAGI (reference sequence). There are 15 residues in the CDR3. The germline V and J ends were trimmed by 6 bases and 5 bases, with 19 bases remaining between them. This CDR3 reads CASRRSGRQGETQYF. In nucleotides, the CDR3 is TGTGCCAGCAGAAGATCCGGGCGCCAGGGTGAGACCCAGTACTTC.

This clonotype was found many times. The rearrangement uses TRBV7-8 and TRBJ1-1; D remains ambiguous. The CDR3 has 13 amino acids. The V gene lost 6 bases and the J gene lost 0 bases, with 8 bases spanning the gap. From germline, CDR1 is SGHVS and CDR2 FQNEAQ. CDR3 residues: CASRKNMNTEAFF. The CDR3 region has the DNA TGTGCCAGCAGGAAGAACATGAACACTGAAGCTTTCTTT.